Detailed here is one T cell receptor beta chain. This entry belongs to a study of blood T cell repertoires in COVID-19. Overall study context: Sites in the United States, Italy and Spain provided acute and convalescent COVID-19 samples.

The method was immunoSEQ multiplex PCR; TCRdb's version includes in-frame clones alone and lacks a portion of them. Of roughly 230,000 clones listed, around 83% are singletons. The sequencing input was peripheral blood. This receptor was identified in a man between 40 and 49 years old with active or convalescent COVID-19.

CDR3 coding DNA: TGTGCCAGCAGTGAGGGTAGCGGGAGAGGGCCAGATACGCAGTATTTT. This translates into CASSEGSGRGPDTQYF. V and J are TRBV6-4 and TRBJ2-3; 9 bases map to TRBD2. With V trimmed by 3 bases and J by 4 bases, 8 bases remained unmatched. Germline V gene lookup returns CDR1 MRHNA and CDR2 SNTAGT. The CDR3 spans 16 residues.